The 4 T cell receptor beta chains listed next were all sequenced from one sample in a study of shared clonotypes between healthy human individuals. The method was immunoSEQ multiplex PCR; TCRdb's version includes in-frame clones alone and lacks a portion of them. The repertoire has roughly 1,500,000 clones, 95% to 99% of them found once; the top ten carry less than 0.55%. What was sequenced was naive CD4+ T cells sorted from blood. The subset is: CD45RA+ positively selected. Receptors originate from a man aged 25-45 years in good health.

This chain connects TRBV4-1 to TRBJ2-2; the D gene could be TRBD1 or TRBD2 (5 bases each). The CDR3 length is 17 residues. Trimming removed 5 bases from V and 0 bases from J, with 16 bases in between. Germline values: CDR1 MGHRA, CDR2 YSYEKL. CDR3 region: CASSKGTPSPNTGELFF. The CDR3 DNA reads TGCGCCAGCAGCAAGGGGACCCCCTCCCCGAACACCGGGGAGCTGTTTTTT.

The rearrangement uses TRBV18 and TRBJ2-3; D not resolved. The CDR3 spans 14 residues. V was pared by 5 bases and J by 2 bases, with 11 bases between. Germline V gene data show CDR1 as KGHSH and CDR2 as LQKENI. CDR3 DNA: TGTGCCAGCTCAAGTGTGGGGAACACAGATACGCAGTATTTT. It specifies CASSSVGNTDTQYF.

The chain recombines TRBV7-6 with TRBJ2-7, with D perhaps matching TRBD1 (7 bases). CDR1 and CDR2 (germline): SGHVS, FNYEAQ. Trimming stripped 1 base from V and 0 bases from J, with 13 bases between. This CDR3 contains 16 residues. The CDR3 bases are TGTGCCAGCAGCTTAGGAGGAGGGACAGTCTCCTACGAGCAGTACTTC. Its translation: CASSLGGGTVSYEQYF.

CDR3 bases: TGTGCCAGCAGTGATATAGCGGGAGTGTCCACAGATACGCAGTATTTT. It translates to CASSDIAGVSTDTQYF. The chain recombines TRBV7-9 with TRBJ2-3, with 9 bases aligning to TRBD2. Germline lookup yields CDR1 SEHNR and CDR2 FQNEAQ (reference sequence). CDR3 size: 16 residues. Unmatched junction bases numbered 9, after V lost 6 bases and J lost 2 bases.